Included here is one T cell receptor (beta chain) sequence, with context. This entry comes from a study of blood T cell repertoires in COVID-19. In the study overall: Acute and convalescent COVID-19 specimens originated in the United States, Italy and Spain.

The data were produced by immunoSEQ multiplex PCR, yet TCRdb's version contains in-frame clones alone and is incomplete. The sample yields just under 20,000 clones, 93% seen once. The ends lost 7 bases at V and 6 bases at J; junction bases unmatched: 1. Germline V gene data show CDR1 as MNHEY and CDR2 as SVGAGI. The CDR3 loop spans 13 amino acids. The sample taken for sequencing was peripheral blood. The chain joins TRBV6-5 to TRBJ2-2, with TRBD1 identical over 11 bases. The sequence was obtained from a woman in her 50s with active COVID-19. The CDR3 loop is CASTGQGAGELFF. The CDR3, as DNA: TGTGCCAGCACGGGACAGGGGGCCGGGGAGCTGTTTTTT.